This T cell receptor (beta chain) was obtained from a study of T-cell reconstitution after alpha-beta-depleted transplantation in children. The TCRbeta library was prepared with unique molecular identifiers. TCRdb passed the PCR reads through MiXCR, listing each CDR3 protein once. The sample has around 800,000 distinct CDR3 sequences, 16% seen once. The sequencing here drew on PBMCs, mostly from graft donor cells, taken 360 days after TCRalphabeta/CD19-depleted stem cell transplant. The sequence derives from a male patient aged 10 to 17 who had a stem cell transplant for acute lymphoblastic leukemia, so the T cells may come from the graft donor.

For the CDR3, the DNA is TGTGCCAGCAGCCGCACTGGCCGGGGAGCCAAAAACATTCAGTACTTC. It encodes CASSRTGRGAKNIQYF. The chain links TRBV4-2 to TRBJ2-4; TRBD2 is a possible D gene (5 bases). The V end lost 4 bases, the J end lost 0 bases, and 13 bases lay between the germline ends. This CDR3 is 16 amino acids long. Germline V gene sequence: CDR1 LGHNA, CDR2 YNFKEQ.